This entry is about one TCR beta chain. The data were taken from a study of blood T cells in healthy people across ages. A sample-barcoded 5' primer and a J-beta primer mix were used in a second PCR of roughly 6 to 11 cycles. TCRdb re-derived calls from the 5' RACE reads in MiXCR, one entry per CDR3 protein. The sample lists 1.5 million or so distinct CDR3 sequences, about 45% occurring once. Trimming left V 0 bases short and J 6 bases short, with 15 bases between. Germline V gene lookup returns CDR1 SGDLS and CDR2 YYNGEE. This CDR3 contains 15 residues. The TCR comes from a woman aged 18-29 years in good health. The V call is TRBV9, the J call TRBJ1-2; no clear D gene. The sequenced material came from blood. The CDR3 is CASSVGSLRWNGYTF. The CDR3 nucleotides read TGTGCCAGCAGCGTAGGTTCCCTTAGGTGGAATGGCTACACCTTC.